These 31 T cell receptor beta chains were all obtained from the same sample, sequenced in a study of T cell repertoires in cytomegalovirus infection. TCRdb independently ran MiXCR on the reads; one entry per CDR3 protein. The profile shows 200,000 to 300,000 distinct CDR3 sequences, over 8% of them singletons. The sequenced sample was PBMCs. These receptors were obtained from a human donor in good health (CMV status not recorded). Some clones in this sample may be carry-over from other donors' samples.

This clonotype was counted ten times or more. This chain uses TRBV7-6 with TRBJ2-3, with TRBD1 matching 7 bases. V lost 5 bases and J lost 3; bases outside the gene matches: 11. The germline V gene encodes CDR1 SGHVS and CDR2 FNYEAQ. The CDR3 has 16 residues. The chain's CDR3 is CASSVQGSLGTDTQYF. As DNA, the CDR3 is TGTGCCAGCAGCGTACAGGGGTCCCTCGGTACAGATACGCAGTATTTT. The whole variable domain, filled in from reference TRBV7-6 and TRBJ2-3, reads GAGVSQSPRYKVTKRGQDVALRCDPISGHVSLYWYRQALGQGPEFLTYFNYEAQQDKSGLPNDRFSAERPEGSISTLTIQRTEQRDSAMYRCASSVQGSLGTDTQYFGPGTRLTVL.

The table lists this clonotype with many counts. V and J are TRBV7-2 and TRBJ2-1; weak D call: TRBD2 (6 bases). This CDR3 has 14 residues. Trimming took 4 bases from V and 6 from J, leaving 13 bases between them. The germline V gene encodes CDR1 SGHTA and CDR2 FQGNSA. The CDR3 here is CASSSGLFSNEQFF. CDR3 nucleotides: TGTGCCAGCAGCTCGGGACTCTTCTCCAATGAGCAGTTCTTC.

This clonotype was seen repeatedly, ten times or more. This chain connects TRBV7-2 to TRBJ1-1; D is possibly TRBD1 (5 bases). Germline V gene data show CDR1 as SGHTA and CDR2 as FQGNSA. This CDR3 spans 14 amino acids. V lost 1 base and J 8 bases, leaving 14 bases between the germline ends. The CDR3 is CASSLVGGGEEAFF. The CDR3 nucleotides are TGTGCCAGCAGCTTAGTGGGGGGGGGGGAAGAAGCTTTCTTT.

This clonotype occurred many times. This chain uses TRBV12-3 or TRBV12-4 with TRBJ1-3; D possibly corresponds to TRBD1 (5 bases). The V and J ends lost 5 bases and 4 bases respectively, with 15 bases between them. This CDR3 comprises 15 residues. The CDR3: CASSRTSPGGNTIYF. The CDR3 DNA sequence: TGTGCCAGCAGTCGGACATCCCCAGGAGGAAACACCATATATTTT.

This clonotype was detected ten times or more. The chain joins TRBV7-2 to TRBJ2-3; TRBD2 matches 9 bases. Germline trimming cut 7 bases from V and 2 bases from J; bases unmatched to any gene: 16. The germline gives CDR1 SGHTA, CDR2 FQGNSA. The CDR3 covers 18 residues. DNA for the CDR3: TGTGCCAGCACCGACCCGCGACGAGCGGGAGGCCTCACAGATACGCAGTATTTT. Translation gives CASTDPRRAGGLTDTQYF.

This clonotype was seen at least ten times. The J gene is TRBJ2-3, the V gene TRBV7-3, with TRBD2 matching over 15 bases. This CDR3 spans 18 amino acids. Germline lookup yields CDR1 SGHTA and CDR2 FQGTGA. V dropped 4 bases and J dropped 2; count of bases not matched to a gene: 7. This CDR3 reads CASSSGLAGGQDTDTQYF. The CDR3 DNA reads as TGTGCCAGCAGCTCCGGACTAGCGGGGGGGCAAGACACAGATACGCAGTATTTT.

This clonotype was seen at least ten times. The chain is built from TRBV7-2 and TRBJ1-4; the D gene is possibly TRBD1 (5 bases). The germline gives CDR1 SGHTA, CDR2 FQGNSA. There are 15 residues in the CDR3. The V end lost 5 bases, the J end lost 5 bases, and 15 bases lay between the germline ends. The CDR3 nucleotides read TGTGCCAGCAGCAAAACGGTTAGGGGAAATGAAAAACTGTTTTTT. Its translation: CASSKTVRGNEKLFF.

There are many counts of this clonotype. The chain employs TRBV7-8 and TRBJ2-1; D is unclear. V lost 2 bases, J lost 15 bases, and 14 bases lay in between. Germline values: CDR1 SGHVS, CDR2 FQNEAQ. CDR3 length equals 12 residues. The CDR3 spells CASSLHAHLWFF. For the CDR3, the DNA is TGTGCCAGCAGCTTACACGCACATCTGTGGTTCTTC.

Worth noting for this clonotype: A much larger clone lies one base from this, so it may be a read error. This chain uses TRBV7-6 with TRBJ2-1, with 8 bases lining up with TRBD2. CDR1 and CDR2 (germline): SGHVS, FNYEAQ. This CDR3 comprises 15 residues. CDR3 bases: TGTGCTAGCAGCCTGGGACTAGGAGGCTACAATGAGCGGTTCTTC. Protein product: CASSLGLGGYNERFF.

There are many counts of this clonotype. The J gene is TRBJ1-5, the V gene TRBV7-9; TRBD1 matches 8 bases. After removal of 1 base from V and 10 bases from J, the junction contained 12 bases not matched to a gene. This CDR3 comprises 16 residues. From germline, CDR1 is SEHNR and CDR2 FQNEAQ (reference sequence). CDR3 nucleotide sequence: TGTGCCAGCAGCTTAGACAGGGGGGCTCTCGGTGGACCCCAGCATTTT. Its translation is CASSLDRGALGGPQHF. The whole variable domain, remainder taken from reference TRBV7-9 and TRBJ1-5, is DTGVSQNPRHKITKRGQNVTFRCDPISEHNRLYWYRQTLGQGPEFLTYFQNEAQLEKSRLLSDRFSAERPKGSFSTLEIQRTEQGDSAMYLCASSLDRGALGGPQHFGDGTRLSIL.

This clonotype was recorded at least ten times. V and J are TRBV7-2 and TRBJ2-5; D ambiguous. V shed 2 bases and J shed 2 bases, with 6 bases lying between them. This CDR3 is built from 13 residues. Per the germline V gene, CDR1 is SGHTA and CDR2 is FQGNSA. CDR3 nucleotide sequence: TGTGCCAGCAGCTTAATAAGGCAAGAGACCCAGTACTTC. It codes for CASSLIRQETQYF. Full variable domain (remainder filled in from reference TRBV7-2 and TRBJ2-5): GAGVSQSPSNKVTEKGKDVELRCDPISGHTALYWYRQSLGQGLEFLIYFQGNSAPDKSGLPSDRFSAERTGGSVSTLTIQRTQQEDSAVYLCASSLIRQETQYFGPGTRLLVL.

In its sample, this clonotype was seen many times. The chain uses TRBV12-3 or TRBV12-4 and TRBJ1-5; weak D call: TRBD1 (5 bases). The CDR3 extends over 12 amino acids. V was cut by 11 bases and J by 4 bases, with 12 bases left in between. The CDR3 region has the DNA TGTGCCTCACGACAGAATAATCAGCCCCAGCATTTT. As protein: CASRQNNQPQHF.

The CDR3 reads CASRTTGETGELFF. DNA of the CDR3: TGTGCCAGCAGAACCACAGGGGAAACCGGGGAGCTGTTTTTT. The chain is built from TRBV6-1 and TRBJ2-2; 7 positions match TRBD1. Trimming cost V 6 bases and J 5 bases; bases outside gene matches: 6. Germline lookup yields CDR1 MNHNS and CDR2 SASEGT. CDR3 length: 14 residues.

The chain links TRBV20-1 to TRBJ1-6; 7 nucleotides match TRBD1. Germline V gene sequence: CDR1 DFQATT, CDR2 SNEGSKA (reference sequence). Trimming took 5 bases from V and 6 from J; bases not matched to a gene: 4. CDR3 size: 13 residues. In DNA form, the CDR3 reads TGCAGTGCTTCAGGACAGGTTAATTCACCCCTCCACTTT. Translating gives CSASGQVNSPLHF.

This clonotype was seen a few times. The chain combines TRBV7-2 with TRBJ2-3, with 11 bases lining up with TRBD2. The CDR3 consists of 17 residues. Germline assignment: CDR1 SGHTA and CDR2 FQGNSA. Trimming cost V 3 bases and J 0 bases; bases outside gene matches: 5. CDR3 sequence: CASSFRLAGYSTDTQYF. In DNA form, the CDR3 reads TGTGCCAGCAGCTTTCGACTAGCGGGGTACAGCACAGATACGCAGTATTTT.

This clonotype was seen many times. V and J are TRBV7-8 and TRBJ1-1; D is ambiguous. This CDR3 has 13 amino acids. Per the germline V gene, CDR1 is SGHVS and CDR2 is FQNEAQ. Trimming stripped 3 bases from V and 3 bases from J, with 8 bases between. CDR3 DNA: TGTGCCAGCAGCTTCAACTGGGACACTGAAGCTTTCTTT. Its protein product is CASSFNWDTEAFF.

At least ten counts were recorded for this clonotype. The V call is TRBV7-9, the J call TRBJ1-1; no firm D call. CDR3 size: 14 residues. With 6 bases removed from V and 4 bases from J, the gap between germline ends came to 15 bases. Germline V gene sequence: CDR1 SEHNR, CDR2 FQNEAQ (reference sequence). The CDR3 nucleotides read TGTGCCAGCAGGGATCGGACGCGAAGCACTGAAGCTTTCTTT. It encodes CASRDRTRSTEAFF.

The sample holds many counts of this clonotype. Here the CDR3 reads CASSLAGGGTNEKLFF. Written as DNA, the CDR3 is TGTGCCAGCAGCTTAGCCGGGGGGGGAACTAATGAAAAACTGTTTTTT. The J gene is TRBJ1-4, the V gene TRBV7-2; perhaps TRBD1 as D (5 bases). This CDR3 has 16 amino acids. CDR1 is SGHTA, CDR2 FQGNSA, per germline. Between the trimmed V and J ends, which lost 0 bases and 1 base, there was a span of 9 bases.

The chain joins TRBV19 to TRBJ1-2; maybe TRBD1 (5 bases). Germline CDR1 is LNHDA and CDR2 is SQIVND (reference sequence). The length of the CDR3 is 11 residues. The ends were cut back, 3 bases at V and 7 bases at J, with 6 bases in the middle. CDR3 nucleotide sequence: TGTGCCAGTAGTATTGGGGCTGGCTACACCTTC. This sequence encodes CASSIGAGYTF. Together with reference TRBV19 and TRBJ1-2, the CDR3 gives the full variable domain: DGGITQSPKYLFRKEGQNVTLSCEQNLNHDAMYWYRQDPGQGLRLIYYSQIVNDFQKGDIAEGYSVSREKKESFPLTVTSAQKNPTAFYLCASSIGAGYTFGSGTRLTVV.

This clonotype was observed many times. The V gene is TRBV14, the J gene TRBJ1-4; D remains unclear. Trimming took 3 bases from V and 0 from J, leaving 11 bases between them. This CDR3 region has 16 residues. Germline V gene data show CDR1 as SGHDN and CDR2 as FVKESK. CDR3 residues: CASSQGRFATNEKLFF. CDR3 nucleotides: TGTGCCAGCAGCCAGGGCAGATTTGCAACTAATGAAAAACTGTTTTTT.

The genes are TRBV7-2 and TRBJ2-2, with unresolved D. The CDR3 has 12 residues. Trimming took 5 bases from V and 5 from J, leaving 6 bases between them. Germline CDR1 reads SGHTA; CDR2 reads FQGNSA. This chain's CDR3 is CASSRSTGELFF. The CDR3 DNA follows: TGTGCCAGCAGCCGCTCGACCGGGGAGCTGTTTTTT.

In its sample, this clonotype was seen a few times. The CDR3 reads CASSQDGGTVSNQPQHF. The CDR3, as DNA: TGCGCCAGCAGCCAAGACGGCGGGACGGTTAGCAATCAGCCCCAGCATTTT. This chain links TRBV4-1 with TRBJ1-5, with D perhaps TRBD1 (5 bases). Germline CDR1 MGHRA, CDR2 YSYEKL. CDR3 size: 17 residues. V was trimmed by 0 bases and J by 0 bases, leaving 12 bases between them.

A remark on this clonotype: One base away lies a much larger clone, so this may be a sequencing read error. The chain employs TRBV28 and TRBJ1-4; D not certain. Trimming removed 4 bases at V and 0 bases at J, with 9 bases between. This CDR3 is 15 amino acids long. CDR1 and CDR2 from the germline V gene are MDHEN and SYDVKM. DNA of the CDR3: TGTGCCAGCAGTTACCAGACCGCAACTAATGAAAAACTGTTTTTT. It codes for CASSYQTATNEKLFF. Together with reference TRBV28 and TRBJ1-4, the CDR3 gives the full variable domain: DVKVTQSSRYLVKRTGEKVFLECVQDMDHENMFWYRQDPGLGLRLIYFSYDVKMKEKGDIPEGYSVSREKKERFSLILESASTNQTSMYLCASSYQTATNEKLFFGSGTQLSVL.

This clonotype appeared many times. The J gene is TRBJ1-2, the V gene TRBV27; 7 nucleotides line up with TRBD1. The length of the CDR3 is 14 residues. Germline V CDR1 and CDR2: MNHEY, SMNVEV (reference sequence). J lost 6 bases, V lost 0 bases, and 4 bases had no gene match. The CDR3 DNA follows: TGTGCCAGCAGTTTATCAACAGGGGCGGATGGCTACACCTTC. Translating gives CASSLSTGADGYTF.

The rearrangement links TRBV20-1 to TRBJ2-1; D unclear. V gave up 5 bases and J gave up 4 bases, with 15 bases separating them. The CDR3 consists of 14 residues. CDR1 and CDR2 from the germline V gene are DFQATT and SNEGSKA (reference sequence). The CDR3 nucleotides are TGCAGTGCTGCCCGTCTAAATCTATACAATGAGCAGTTCTTC. Translated, it gives CSAARLNLYNEQFF.

This clonotype was detected many times. This rearrangement joins TRBV7-2 to TRBJ2-7, with D possibly TRBD2 on 7 matching bases. CDR1 and CDR2 from the germline V gene are SGHTA and FQGNSA. CDR3 size: 15 residues. V gave up 4 bases and J gave up 5 bases, with 18 bases separating them. The CDR3 DNA is TGTGCCAGCAGCTCCCCGGGGGGCCGAAGAAACGAGCAGTACTTC. Its translation is CASSSPGGRRNEQYF.

This clonotype was counted ten times or more. This chain joins TRBV12-3 or TRBV12-4 and TRBJ2-1; 12 bases agree with TRBD1. The V segment lost 6 bases and the J segment 7 bases; nucleotides outside the gene matches: 10. CDR3 size: 16 residues. CDR3 DNA: TGTGCCAGCAGCCCTAGGGGACAGGGGGCGAGGAATGAGCAGTTCTTC. This encodes CASSPRGQGARNEQFF.

The chain is built from TRBV20-1 and TRBJ2-1; 9 nucleotides align to TRBD2. The CDR3 has 14 residues. V was pared by 5 bases and J by 4 bases, with 6 bases of the junction left unmatched. From germline, CDR1 is DFQATT and CDR2 SNEGSKA (reference sequence). CDR3 in DNA: TGCAGTGCTTCCCTAGCGGGGAGATACAATGAGCAGTTCTTC. Amino acids: CSASLAGRYNEQFF.

This clonotype was seen at least ten times. The chain uses TRBV19 and TRBJ2-3; 8 nucleotides align to TRBD1. CDR1 is LNHDA, CDR2 SQIVND, per germline (reference sequence). CDR3 length equals 14 residues. The trim removed 1 base at V and 4 bases at J, leaving 1 base unmatched. The CDR3 bases are TGTGCCAGTAGTATAGGGACAGGGCCAGATACGCAGTATTTT. Protein product: CASSIGTGPDTQYF.

This clonotype was detected a few times. V is TRBV7-2 and J is TRBJ1-1, with TRBD1 matching over 7 bases. Germline CDR1 SGHTA, CDR2 FQGNSA. The CDR3 spans 16 residues. The V segment lost 2 bases and the J segment 1 base; nucleotides outside the gene matches: 7. CDR3 residues: CASSLKARGQNTEAFF. The DNA for the CDR3 is TGTGCCAGCAGCTTAAAGGCTAGGGGGCAGAACACTGAAGCTTTCTTT.

This clonotype was observed many times. The chain couples TRBV6-2 or TRBV6-3 to TRBJ1-5, with a possible D match to TRBD1 (6 bases). With 4 bases removed from V and 2 bases from J, the gap between germline ends came to 12 bases. Germline assignment: CDR1 MNHEY and CDR2 SVGEGT. CDR3 length: 15 residues. The DNA of the CDR3 is TGTGCCAGCAGTTTGTCGTCAGGGGGCAATCAGCCCCAGCATTTT. It codes for CASSLSSGGNQPQHF.